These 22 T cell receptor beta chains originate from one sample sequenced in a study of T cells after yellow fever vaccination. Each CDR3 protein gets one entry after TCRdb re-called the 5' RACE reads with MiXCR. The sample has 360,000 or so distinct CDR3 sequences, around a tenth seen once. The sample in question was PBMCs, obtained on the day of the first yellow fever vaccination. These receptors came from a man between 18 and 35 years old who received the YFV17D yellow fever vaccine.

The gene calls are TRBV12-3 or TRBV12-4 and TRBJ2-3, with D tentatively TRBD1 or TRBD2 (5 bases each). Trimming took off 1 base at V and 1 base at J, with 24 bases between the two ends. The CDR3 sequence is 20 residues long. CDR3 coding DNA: TGTGCCAGCAGTTTAGAGCGGCAGGGAATTTTAACCCTACGCACAGATACGCAGTATTTT. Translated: CASSLERQGILTLRTDTQYF.

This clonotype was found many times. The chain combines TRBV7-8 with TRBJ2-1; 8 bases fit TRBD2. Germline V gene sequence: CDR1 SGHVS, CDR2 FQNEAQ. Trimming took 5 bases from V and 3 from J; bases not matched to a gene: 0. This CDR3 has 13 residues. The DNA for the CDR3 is TGTGCCAGCAGCCGGGGGGGCTACAATGAGCAGTTCTTC. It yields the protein CASSRGGYNEQFF.

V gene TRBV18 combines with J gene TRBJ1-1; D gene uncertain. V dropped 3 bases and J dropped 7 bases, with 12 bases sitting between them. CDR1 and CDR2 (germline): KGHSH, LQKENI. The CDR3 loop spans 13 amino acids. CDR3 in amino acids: CASSPINSDEAFF. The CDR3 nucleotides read TGTGCCAGCTCACCTATAAACAGCGATGAAGCTTTCTTT.

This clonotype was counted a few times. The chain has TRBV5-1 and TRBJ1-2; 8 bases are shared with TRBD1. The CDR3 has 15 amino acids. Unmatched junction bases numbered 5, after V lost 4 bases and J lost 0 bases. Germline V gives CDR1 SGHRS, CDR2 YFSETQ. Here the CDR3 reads CASSLRTGTNYGYTF. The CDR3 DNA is TGCGCCAGCAGCCTACGGACAGGGACTAACTATGGCTACACCTTC.

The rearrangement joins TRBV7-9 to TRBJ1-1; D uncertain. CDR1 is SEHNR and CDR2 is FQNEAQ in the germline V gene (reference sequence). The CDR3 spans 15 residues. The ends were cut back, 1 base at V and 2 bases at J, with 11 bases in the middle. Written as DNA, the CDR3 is TGTGCCAGCAGCTTAGGGCCGCCGCAAAACACTGAAGCTTTCTTT. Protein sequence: CASSLGPPQNTEAFF. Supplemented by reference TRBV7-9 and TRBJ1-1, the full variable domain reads DTGVSQNPRHKITKRGQNVTFRCDPISEHNRLYWYRQTLGQGPEFLTYFQNEAQLEKSRLLSDRFSAERPKGSFSTLEIQRTEQGDSAMYLCASSLGPPQNTEAFFGQGTRLTVV.

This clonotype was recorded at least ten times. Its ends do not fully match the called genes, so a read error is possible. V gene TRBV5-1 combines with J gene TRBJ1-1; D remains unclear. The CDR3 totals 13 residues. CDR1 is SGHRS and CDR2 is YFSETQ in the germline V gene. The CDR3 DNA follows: TGTGCCAGCAGTTTCGGATTGAACACTGAAGCTTTCTTT. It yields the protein CASSFGLNTEAFF.

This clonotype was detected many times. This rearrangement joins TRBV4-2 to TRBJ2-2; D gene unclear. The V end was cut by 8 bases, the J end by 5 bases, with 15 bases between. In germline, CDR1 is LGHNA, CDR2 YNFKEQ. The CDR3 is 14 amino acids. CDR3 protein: CASQGYERTGELFF. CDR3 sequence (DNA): TGTGCCAGCCAAGGTTACGAGCGAACCGGGGAGCTGTTTTTT.

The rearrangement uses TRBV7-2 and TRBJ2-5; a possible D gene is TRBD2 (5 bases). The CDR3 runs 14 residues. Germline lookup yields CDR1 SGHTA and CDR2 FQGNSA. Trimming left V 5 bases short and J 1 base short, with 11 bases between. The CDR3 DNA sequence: TGTGCCAGCAGCCCAGACTACTTCCAAGAGACCCAGTACTTC. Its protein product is CASSPDYFQETQYF.

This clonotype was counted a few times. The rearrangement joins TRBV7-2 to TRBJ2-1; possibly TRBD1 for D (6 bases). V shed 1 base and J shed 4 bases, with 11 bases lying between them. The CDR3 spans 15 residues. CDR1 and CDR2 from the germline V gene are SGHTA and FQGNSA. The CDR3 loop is CASSLDRVEYNEQFF. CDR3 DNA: TGTGCCAGCAGCTTAGACAGGGTCGAGTACAATGAGCAGTTCTTC.

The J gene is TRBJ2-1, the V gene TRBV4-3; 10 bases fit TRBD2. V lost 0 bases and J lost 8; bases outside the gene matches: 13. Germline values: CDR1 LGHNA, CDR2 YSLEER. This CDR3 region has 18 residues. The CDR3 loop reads CASSQEGGGIAGGYEQFF. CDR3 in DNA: TGCGCCAGCAGCCAAGAGGGAGGGGGAATAGCGGGGGGCTATGAGCAGTTCTTC.

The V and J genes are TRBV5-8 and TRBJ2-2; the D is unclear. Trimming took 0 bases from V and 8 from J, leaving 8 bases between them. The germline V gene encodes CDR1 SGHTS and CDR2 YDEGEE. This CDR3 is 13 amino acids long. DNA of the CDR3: TGTGCCAGCAGCTTGGCACCTAAGGGGGAGCTGTTTTTT. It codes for CASSLAPKGELFF.

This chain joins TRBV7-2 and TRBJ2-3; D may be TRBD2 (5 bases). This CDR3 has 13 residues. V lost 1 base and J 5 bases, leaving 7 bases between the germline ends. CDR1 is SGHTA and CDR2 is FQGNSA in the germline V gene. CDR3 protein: CASSLVRGDTQYF. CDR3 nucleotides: TGTGCCAGCAGCTTAGTTCGGGGAGATACGCAGTATTTT.

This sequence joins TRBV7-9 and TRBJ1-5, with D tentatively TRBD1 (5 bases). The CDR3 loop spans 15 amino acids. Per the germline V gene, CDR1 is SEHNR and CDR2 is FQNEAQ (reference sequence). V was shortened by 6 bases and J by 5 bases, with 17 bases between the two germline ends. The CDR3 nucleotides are TGTGCCAGCAGTCTAGGATGGGGGGAAGATCAGCCCCAGCATTTT. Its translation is CASSLGWGEDQPQHF.

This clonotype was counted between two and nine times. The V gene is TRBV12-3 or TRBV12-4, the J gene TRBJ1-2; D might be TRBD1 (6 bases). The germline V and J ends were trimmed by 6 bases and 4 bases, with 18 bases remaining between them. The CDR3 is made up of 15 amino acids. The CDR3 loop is CASSYDEGRGYGYTF. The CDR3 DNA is TGTGCCAGCAGCTACGACGAGGGCAGGGGCTATGGCTACACCTTC.

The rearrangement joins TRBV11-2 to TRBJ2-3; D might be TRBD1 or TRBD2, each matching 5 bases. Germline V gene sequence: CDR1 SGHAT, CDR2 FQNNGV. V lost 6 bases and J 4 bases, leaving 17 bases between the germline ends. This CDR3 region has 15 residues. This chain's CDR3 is CASRAPQGVADTQYF. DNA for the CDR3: TGTGCCAGCAGGGCGCCCCAGGGAGTTGCAGATACGCAGTATTTT.

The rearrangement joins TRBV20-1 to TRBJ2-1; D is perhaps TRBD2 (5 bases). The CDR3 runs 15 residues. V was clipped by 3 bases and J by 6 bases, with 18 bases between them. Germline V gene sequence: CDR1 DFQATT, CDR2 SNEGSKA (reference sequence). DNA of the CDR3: TGCAGTGCTAGTCCGCGGGTTCAGACTGGCAATGAGCAGTTCTTC. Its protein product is CSASPRVQTGNEQFF.

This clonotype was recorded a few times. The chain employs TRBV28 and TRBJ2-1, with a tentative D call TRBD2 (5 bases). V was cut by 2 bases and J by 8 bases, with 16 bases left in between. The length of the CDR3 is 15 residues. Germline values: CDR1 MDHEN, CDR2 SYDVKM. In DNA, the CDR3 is TGTGCCAGCAGTTTACGAGGGCTAGCTCAGGATGAGCAGTTCTTC. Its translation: CASSLRGLAQDEQFF.

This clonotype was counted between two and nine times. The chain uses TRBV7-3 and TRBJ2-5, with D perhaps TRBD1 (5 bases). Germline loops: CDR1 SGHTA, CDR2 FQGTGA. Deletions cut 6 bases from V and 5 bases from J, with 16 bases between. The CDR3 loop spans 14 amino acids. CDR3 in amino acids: CASSERGGQETQYF. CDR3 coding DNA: TGTGCCAGCAGTGAAAGGGGTGGCCAGGAGACCCAGTACTTC.

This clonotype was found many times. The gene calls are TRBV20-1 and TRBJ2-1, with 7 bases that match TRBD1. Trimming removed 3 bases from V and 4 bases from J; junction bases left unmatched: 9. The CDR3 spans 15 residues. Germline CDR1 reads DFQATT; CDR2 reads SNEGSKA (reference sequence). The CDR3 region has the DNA TGCAGTGCTAGGGGGGAAGGGGGCGCGTACAATGAGCAGTTCTTC. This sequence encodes CSARGEGGAYNEQFF.

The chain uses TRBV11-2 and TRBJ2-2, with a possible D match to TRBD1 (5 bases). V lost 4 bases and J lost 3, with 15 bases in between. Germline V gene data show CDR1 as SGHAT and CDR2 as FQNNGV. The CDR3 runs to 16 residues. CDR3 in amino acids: CASSSHRGRHTGELFF. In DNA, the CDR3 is TGTGCCAGCAGCTCCCATAGGGGTCGGCACACCGGGGAGCTGTTTTTT.

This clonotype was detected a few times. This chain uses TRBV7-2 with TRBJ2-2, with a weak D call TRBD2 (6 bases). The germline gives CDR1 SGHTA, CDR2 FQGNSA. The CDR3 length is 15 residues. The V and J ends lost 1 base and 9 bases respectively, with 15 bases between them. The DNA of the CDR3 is TGTGCCAGCAGCTTAGGGAGGGCGCGACGGTGGGAGCTGTTTTTT. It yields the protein CASSLGRARRWELFF.

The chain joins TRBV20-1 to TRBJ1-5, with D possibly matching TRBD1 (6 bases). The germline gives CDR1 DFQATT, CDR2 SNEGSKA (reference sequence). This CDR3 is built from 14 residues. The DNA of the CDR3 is TGCTCCGCGGGGGACACCGGTGGAGATGAGGCCCAGCATTTT. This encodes CSAGDTGGDEAQHF.